Presented here are 21 T cell receptor beta chains from one specimen sequenced in a study of T cell repertoires in cytomegalovirus infection. TCRdb independently ran MiXCR on the reads; one entry per CDR3 protein. Among around 740,000 distinct CDR3 sequences listed, approximately 40% were seen once. Sequenced sample: PBMCs. The origin of the receptors is a human donor in good health (CMV status not recorded). Some clones in this sample may be carry-over from other donors' samples.

This clonotype has a count of ten or more. The gene calls are TRBV5-5 and TRBJ2-7; D not certain. The CDR3 consists of 16 residues. From germline, CDR1 is SGHKS and CDR2 YYEKEE (reference sequence). V gave up 4 bases and J gave up 4 bases, with 21 bases separating them. In DNA, the CDR3 is TGTGCCAGCAGCCGTTTGCCAGACCACTCAATATACGAGCAGTACTTC. Its protein product is CASSRLPDHSIYEQYF.

This clonotype was counted many times. J is TRBJ1-6 and V is TRBV7-2; D remains ambiguous. Germline CDR1 SGHTA, CDR2 FQGNSA. Trimming removed 5 bases from V and 0 bases from J, with 8 bases in between. The length of the CDR3 is 15 residues. The CDR3 here is CASSQGLSYNSPLHF. DNA of the CDR3: TGTGCCAGCAGCCAAGGACTCTCCTATAATTCACCCCTCCACTTT.

J is TRBJ2-1 and V is TRBV7-9; D gene uncertain. V lost 1 base to trimming and J lost 7 bases, with 14 bases between them. This CDR3 contains 15 residues. Germline V lookup: CDR1 SEHNR, CDR2 FQNEAQ (reference sequence). In DNA, the CDR3 is TGTGCCAGCAGCTTAGGAGAGAGATTTCGTAATGAGCAGTTCTTC. This codes for CASSLGERFRNEQFF. Together with reference TRBV7-9 and TRBJ2-1, the CDR3 gives the full variable domain: DTGVSQNPRHKITKRGQNVTFRCDPISEHNRLYWYRQTLGQGPEFLTYFQNEAQLEKSRLLSDRFSAERPKGSFSTLEIQRTEQGDSAMYLCASSLGERFRNEQFFGPGTRLTVL.

The chain recombines TRBV11-3 with TRBJ2-1; possible D gene TRBD2, 5 bases. Germline V gene data show CDR1 as SGHNT and CDR2 as YENEEA. This CDR3 contains 15 residues. The germline V and J ends were trimmed by 1 base and 4 bases, with 11 bases remaining between them. As DNA, the CDR3 is TGTGCCAGCAGCTTAGGATTCCGGGGTTACAATGAGCAGTTCTTC. This codes for CASSLGFRGYNEQFF.

The rearrangement uses TRBV27 and TRBJ2-2; D assignment may be TRBD1 or TRBD2 (5 bases each). Trimming removed 2 bases from V and 9 bases from J, with 7 bases in between. Germline V gene sequence: CDR1 MNHEY, CDR2 SMNVEV (reference sequence). This CDR3 has 12 amino acids. The CDR3 is CASSLEGRELFF. Here the CDR3 DNA reads TGTGCCAGCAGTTTAGAGGGGAGGGAGCTGTTTTTT.

This clonotype has only a few counts. This sequence joins TRBV10-3 and TRBJ2-6; 8 nucleotides line up with TRBD1. The CDR3 extends over 15 amino acids. The germline gives CDR1 ENHRY, CDR2 SYGVKD. After removal of 6 bases from V and 0 bases from J, the junction contained 1 base not matched to a gene. CDR3: CAISGQGSGANVLTF. In DNA form, the CDR3 reads TGTGCCATCAGCGGACAGGGCTCTGGGGCCAACGTCCTGACTTTC.

About this clonotype: The junction departs from the called germline gene at one end, perhaps through a read error. The V gene is TRBV4-2, the J gene TRBJ1-4; D is possibly TRBD1 (6 bases). Germline CDR1 is LGHNA and CDR2 is YNFKEQ. The CDR3 covers 16 residues. The CDR3 DNA follows: TGTTCCAGCAGCTCCGAACGGGGGGCGCGGGATGAAAAACTGTTTTTT. Its translation: CSSSSERGARDEKLFF.

The chain joins TRBV19 to TRBJ2-2; 8 positions agree with TRBD1. CDR3 length: 16 residues. V trimming: 1 base; J trimming: 6 bases; junction bases outside the gene matches: 7. The germline V gene encodes CDR1 LNHDA and CDR2 SQIVND (reference sequence). CDR3 residues: CASSIGTGKFAGELFF. CDR3 bases: TGTGCCAGTAGTATAGGGACAGGGAAGTTCGCCGGGGAGCTGTTTTTT.

As for this clonotype: Relative to the germline gene, one junction end is altered; a read error may explain this. This chain links TRBV28 with TRBJ2-5, with D tentatively TRBD1 (5 bases). The germline gives CDR1 MDHEN, CDR2 SYDVKM. The CDR3 totals 13 residues. CDR3: CASSLSGKETQCF. CDR3 in DNA: TGTGCCAGCAGTTTGTCAGGGAAAGAGACCCAGTGCTTC.

This chain joins TRBV9 and TRBJ2-6; 9 bases map to TRBD1. CDR3 size: 19 residues. After removal of 3 bases from V and 0 bases from J, the junction contained 10 bases not matched to a gene. Germline CDR1 is SGDLS and CDR2 is YYNGEE. Here the CDR3 reads CASSAYSGTGFSGANVLTF. The CDR3, as DNA: TGTGCCAGCAGCGCATACTCCGGGACAGGGTTCTCTGGGGCCAACGTCCTGACTTTC.

The V and J genes are TRBV19 and TRBJ2-4; 12 bases line up with TRBD2. This CDR3 is built from 16 residues. Looked up from germline, CDR1 is LNHDA and CDR2 is SQIVND (reference sequence). J lost 0 bases, V lost 9 bases, and 6 bases had no gene match. The CDR3 protein is CASGLAGSLAKNIQYF. In DNA, the CDR3 is TGTGCCAGCGGACTAGCGGGATCACTAGCCAAAAACATTCAGTACTTC. The whole variable domain, remainder taken from reference TRBV19 and TRBJ2-4, is DGGITQSPKYLFRKEGQNVTLSCEQNLNHDAMYWYRQDPGQGLRLIYYSQIVNDFQKGDIAEGYSVSREKKESFPLTVTSAQKNPTAFYLCASGLAGSLAKNIQYFGAGTRLSVL.

The genes are TRBV15 and TRBJ1-1, with unresolved D. This CDR3 has 12 residues. With 1 base removed from V and 6 bases from J, the gap between germline ends came to 6 bases. CDR1 is LNHNV and CDR2 is YYDKDF in the germline V gene (reference sequence). CDR3 residues: CATSRGDAEAFF. Here the CDR3 DNA reads TGTGCCACCAGCAGAGGCGACGCTGAAGCTTTCTTT.

The chain recombines TRBV7-9 with TRBJ1-1; 8 bases align to TRBD1. Germline values: CDR1 SEHNR, CDR2 FQNEAQ (reference sequence). CDR3 length: 15 amino acids. Trimming removed 4 bases from V and 5 bases from J; junction bases left unmatched: 9. The CDR3 loop reads CASSSRQGFGTEAFF. The CDR3 nucleotides are TGTGCCAGCAGCTCCCGACAGGGGTTCGGGACTGAAGCTTTCTTT. Based on the CDR3 plus reference TRBV7-9 and TRBJ1-1, the full variable domain is DTGVSQNPRHKITKRGQNVTFRCDPISEHNRLYWYRQTLGQGPEFLTYFQNEAQLEKSRLLSDRFSAERPKGSFSTLEIQRTEQGDSAMYLCASSSRQGFGTEAFFGQGTRLTVV.

As concerns this clonotype: The final CDR3 position lacks the conserved phenylalanine or tryptophan, pointing to a likely read error. The V call is TRBV19, the J call TRBJ2-6, with 8 bases aligning to TRBD1. The CDR3 runs to 17 residues. J lost 2 bases, V lost 1 base, and 4 bases had no gene match. From germline, CDR1 is LNHDA and CDR2 SQIVND (reference sequence). For the CDR3, the DNA is TGTGCCAGTAGTATAGGGACAGGGAGAACTGGGGCCAACGTCCTGACTTTA. Its translation is CASSIGTGRTGANVLTL.

This clonotype was counted between two and nine times. V gene TRBV12-3 or TRBV12-4 combines with J gene TRBJ2-3; 9 positions match TRBD1. The CDR3 totals 16 residues. Trimming at V came to 5 bases and at J to 4 bases, leaving 10 bases not matched to a gene. The CDR3 region has the DNA TGTGCCAGCAGTGACCGGGGACAGGGAAGAGCAGATACGCAGTATTTT. This translates into CASSDRGQGRADTQYF.

This clonotype was recorded a few times. This chain joins TRBV19 and TRBJ2-1, with a weak D call TRBD2 (5 bases). The CDR3 sequence is 15 residues long. Germline V gene lookup returns CDR1 LNHDA and CDR2 SQIVND (reference sequence). V was trimmed by 6 bases and J by 0 bases, leaving 12 bases between them. The CDR3 DNA reads as TGTGCCAGTAGCAAAGAGGGTAGCTCCTACAATGAGCAGTTCTTC. Protein product: CASSKEGSSYNEQFF.

Concerning this clonotype: A much larger clone is a single base away; this may be a read error. The V gene is TRBV7-8, the J gene TRBJ1-2; D is undetermined. This CDR3 spans 15 amino acids. Germline V gene data show CDR1 as SGHVS and CDR2 as FQNEAQ. In DNA, the CDR3 is TGTGCCAACAGCTTAGTGGCCGGGGATAACTATGGCTACACCTTC. Protein product: CANSLVAGDNYGYTF.

The chain has TRBV10-3 and TRBJ2-7, with 10 nucleotides matching TRBD2. Losses at the gene ends were 5 bases for V and 2 bases for J; bases not matched to a gene: 6. Per the germline V gene, CDR1 is ENHRY and CDR2 is SYGVKD. The CDR3 has 15 amino acids. For the CDR3, the DNA is TGTGCCATCAGTTCAACCGGGACTAGCGCCTACGAGCAGTACTTC. Protein product: CAISSTGTSAYEQYF.

As concerns this clonotype: Just one base apart from a much larger clone, this may be a read error. The rearrangement joins TRBV28 to TRBJ2-1; D ambiguous. The CDR3 extends over 12 amino acids. From germline, CDR1 is MDHEN and CDR2 SYDVKM. CDR3 nucleotide sequence: TGTGCCAGCAGCCCCTCCTTCAATGAGCAGTTCTTC. Protein: CASSPSFNEQFF.

Comments on this clonotype: Given a much more abundant clone one base away, this may be a read error. This chain joins TRBV7-4 and TRBJ2-2, with D possibly TRBD1 on 6 matching bases. The germline CDR1 and CDR2 sequences are SGHVT and SQSDAQ. The CDR3 contains 15 residues. CDR3 protein: CASSLGTGDTGERFF. CDR3 DNA: TGTGCCAGCAGCTTGGGGACCGGGGACACCGGGGAGCGGTTTTTT.

V is TRBV11-2 and J is TRBJ2-5; possibly TRBD2 for D (5 bases). V lost 7 bases, J lost 0 bases, and 15 bases lay in between. Per germline, CDR1 SGHAT and CDR2 FQNNGV. The CDR3 spans 15 residues. The CDR3 DNA reads as TGTGCCAGCACCCCCGGACTTTCGTACCAAGAGACCCAGTACTTC. Its translation: CASTPGLSYQETQYF.